This passage covers 21 T cell receptor beta chains from one sample sequenced in a study of cytotoxic CD8 clonotypes in ibrutinib-treated CLL. The repertoire was sequenced with immunoSEQ multiplex PCR; TCRdb's copy has only in-frame clones and lacks some. The sample includes 45,000 to 50,000 clones, roughly 53% seen only once; the top ten take approximately 32%. The sequenced sample was PBMCs, obtained after 12 months of ibrutinib treatment. These receptors originate from a human donor with chronic lymphocytic leukemia.

The chain combines TRBV5-1 with TRBJ2-2; 7 nucleotides line up with TRBD2. Germline V gene lookup returns CDR1 SGHRS and CDR2 YFSETQ. CDR3 length equals 14 residues. V lost 1 base, J lost 6 bases, and 3 bases stayed unmatched. Here the CDR3 reads CASSLTSESGELFF. DNA for the CDR3: TGCGCCAGCAGCTTGACTAGCGAATCCGGGGAGCTGTTTTTT.

This rearrangement joins TRBV18 to TRBJ2-3; 8 bases are shared with TRBD2. Germline trimming cut 3 bases from V and 5 bases from J; bases unmatched to any gene: 13. The CDR3 sequence is 17 residues long. CDR1 is KGHSH, CDR2 LQKENI, per germline. CDR3 region: CASSPRGTRALGDTQYF. The CDR3 nucleotides are TGTGCCAGCTCACCGAGGGGGACTAGAGCCCTGGGAGATACGCAGTATTTT.

This clone turned up a few times. The J gene is TRBJ2-5, the V gene TRBV19; D ambiguous. The germline V and J ends were trimmed by 1 base and 1 base, with 7 bases remaining between them. The CDR3 totals 14 residues. Looked up from germline, CDR1 is LNHDA and CDR2 is SQIVND (reference sequence). CDR3 amino acids: CASSIVDSQETQYF. The CDR3 region has the DNA TGTGCCAGTAGTATAGTAGACTCCCAAGAGACCCAGTACTTC.

A remark on this clone: The junction shows a germline mismatch at one end, possibly a read error. This same CDR3 is encoded by further DNA sequences in the sample. The chain links TRBV5-4 to TRBJ2-7; D not resolved. The CDR3 sequence is 13 residues long. Germline-derived CDR1 and CDR2 are SGHNT and YYREEE (reference sequence). The CDR3 sequence is CASSTPSSYEQYF. As DNA, the CDR3 is TGTGCTAGCAGCACCCCCTCCTCCTACGAGCAGTACTTC. Full variable domain (remainder filled in from reference TRBV5-4 and TRBJ2-7): ETGVTQSPTHLIKTRGQQVTLRCSSQSGHNTVSWYQQALGQGPQFIFQYYREEENGRGNFPPRFSGLQFPNYSSELNVNALELDDSALYLCASSTPSSYEQYFGPGTRLTVT.

This clone was picked up a small number of times. The rearrangement links TRBV18 to TRBJ1-2; 7 bases align to TRBD1. The CDR3 runs 14 residues. Germline loops: CDR1 KGHSH, CDR2 LQKENI. Trimming removed 6 bases from V and 7 bases from J; junction bases left unmatched: 11. CDR3 protein: CASSPTGKAVGYTF. The CDR3 nucleotides read TGTGCCAGCTCCCCGACAGGGAAAGCGGTTGGCTACACCTTC.

The sample holds a few counts of this clone. This chain joins TRBV2 and TRBJ1-2; weak D call: TRBD1 (6 bases). Trimming shortened V by 5 bases and J by 8 bases, and 15 bases separated the two germline ends. The CDR3 length is 13 residues. Germline V CDR1 and CDR2: SNHLY, FYNNEI. The CDR3: CASSRTDLGGYTF. CDR3 coding DNA: TGTGCCAGCAGTCGGACAGATTTAGGGGGCTACACCTTC.

This clone was detected only a few times. The chain recombines TRBV19 with TRBJ2-7; D gene ambiguous. Trimming cost V 5 bases and J 2 bases, with 10 bases left between them. Germline values: CDR1 LNHDA, CDR2 SQIVND (reference sequence). This CDR3 is 13 amino acids long. Written as DNA, the CDR3 is TGTGCCAGTAGTTCTCAGGACCCCTACGAGCAGTACTTC. Amino acids: CASSSQDPYEQYF.

The J gene is TRBJ2-1, the V gene TRBV5-4; unclear D gene. Trimming removed 0 bases from V and 10 bases from J, with 11 bases in between. This CDR3 is built from 13 residues. The germline CDR1 and CDR2 sequences are SGHNT and YYREEE (reference sequence). CDR3 protein: CASSLGANFEQFF. In DNA form, the CDR3 reads TGTGCCAGCAGCTTGGGGGCAAATTTCGAGCAGTTCTTC.

The V and J genes are TRBV20-1 and TRBJ2-1; D is uncertain. Per the germline V gene, CDR1 is DFQATT and CDR2 is SNEGSKA (reference sequence). V shed 3 bases and J shed 11 bases, with 11 bases lying between them. The CDR3 extends over 11 amino acids. This CDR3 is CSASVIGQQFF. The CDR3 DNA reads as TGCAGTGCTAGTGTTATAGGCCAGCAGTTCTTC.

This clone was detected only a few times. The V call is TRBV7-9, the J call TRBJ1-2; 7 nucleotides line up with TRBD1. Germline lookup yields CDR1 SEHNR and CDR2 FQNEAQ (reference sequence). CDR3 length: 15 amino acids. The V and J ends lost 5 bases and 5 bases, in that order; junction bases with no gene match: 11. Here the CDR3 reads CASSKRQGDRYGYTF. For the CDR3, the DNA is TGTGCCAGCAGCAAGCGACAGGGAGACCGATATGGCTACACCTTC. Filled out from reference TRBV7-9 and TRBJ1-2, the complete variable domain reads DTGVSQNPRHKITKRGQNVTFRCDPISEHNRLYWYRQTLGQGPEFLTYFQNEAQLEKSRLLSDRFSAERPKGSFSTLEIQRTEQGDSAMYLCASSKRQGDRYGYTFGSGTRLTVV.

This chain uses TRBV30 with TRBJ1-1, with 9 bases lining up with TRBD1. Germline V CDR1 and CDR2: GTSNPN, SVGIG (reference sequence). V gave up 5 bases and J gave up 8 bases; unmatched junction bases: 3. The CDR3 covers 11 residues. CDR3 nucleotide sequence: TGTGCCTGGTACAGGGGGCCAGAAGCTTTCTTT. Translating gives CAWYRGPEAFF.

Only one count was recorded for this clone. V usage is TRBV19 and J usage is TRBJ2-2; TRBD2 is a possible D gene (5 bases). This CDR3 contains 14 residues. Per the germline V gene, CDR1 is LNHDA and CDR2 is SQIVND (reference sequence). V shed 3 bases and J shed 5 bases, with 10 bases lying between them. CDR3 nucleotides: TGTGCCAGTAGTATGGGTCGGGATACCGGGGAGCTGTTTTTT. Residues: CASSMGRDTGELFF.

V usage is TRBV15 and J usage is TRBJ2-7; 8 positions match TRBD2. After removal of 0 bases from V and 0 bases from J, the junction contained 1 base not matched to a gene. Germline lookup yields CDR1 LNHNV and CDR2 YYDKDF (reference sequence). The CDR3 consists of 15 residues. The CDR3 DNA sequence: TGTGCCACCAGCAGAGAAACTAGCGGCTCCTACGAGCAGTACTTC. Residues: CATSRETSGSYEQYF.

The chain uses TRBV30 and TRBJ2-1, with unresolved D. Germline lookup yields CDR1 GTSNPN and CDR2 SVGIG (reference sequence). Trimming took off 4 bases at V and 6 bases at J, with 16 bases between the two ends. This CDR3 has 14 residues. CDR3 residues: CAWTRPGSSNEQFF. Written as DNA, the CDR3 is TGTGCCTGGACTAGACCGGGTTCTAGCAATGAGCAGTTCTTC.

The chain recombines TRBV2 with TRBJ2-3; no clear D gene. CDR1 is SNHLY, CDR2 FYNNEI, per germline. This CDR3 comprises 13 residues. The V end was cut by 6 bases, the J end by 3 bases, with 10 bases between. CDR3 coding DNA: TGTGCCAGCAGCGTTACTGGTACAGATACGCAGTATTTT. Residues: CASSVTGTDTQYF.

This clone was observed a few times. The chain couples TRBV6-1 to TRBJ2-3; tentative D call: TRBD2 (6 bases). Per the germline V gene, CDR1 is MNHNS and CDR2 is SASEGT. CDR3 length: 15 residues. With 5 bases removed from V and 6 bases from J, the gap between germline ends came to 18 bases. This chain's CDR3 is CASSTGTGGVDTQYF. In DNA form, the CDR3 reads TGTGCCAGCAGTACCGGGACTGGAGGGGTGGATACGCAGTATTTT.

The gene calls are TRBV11-1 and TRBJ2-5; D might be TRBD2 (6 bases). Germline loops: CDR1 SGHAT, CDR2 FQDESV (reference sequence). Trimming stripped 2 bases from V and 1 base from J, with 11 bases between. The CDR3 spans 15 residues. CDR3 loop: CASSLMRGPQETQYF. Here the CDR3 DNA reads TGTGCCAGCAGCTTAATGCGGGGCCCCCAAGAGACCCAGTACTTC.

V and J are TRBV2 and TRBJ2-7; 8 bases fit TRBD2. The V gene's germline CDR1 is SNHLY and CDR2 FYNNEI. V shed 1 base, J shed 1 base, and the junction held 9 bases outside the gene matches. The CDR3 length is 17 residues. The CDR3, as DNA: TGTGCCAGCAGTGAAGTGTCTAGCGGGCCTTCTTCCTACGAGCAGTACTTC. Its protein is CASSEVSSGPSSYEQYF. The entire variable domain, with the rest obtained from reference TRBV2 and TRBJ2-7, is as follows: EPEVTQTPSHQVTQMGQEVILRCVPISNHLYFYWYRQILGQKVEFLVSFYNNEISEKSEIFDDQFSVERPDGSNFTLKIRSTKLEDSAMYFCASSEVSSGPSSYEQYFGPGTRLTVT.

The V gene is TRBV11-2, the J gene TRBJ2-2; tentatively, D is TRBD2 (6 bases). Germline V lookup: CDR1 SGHAT, CDR2 FQNNGV. This CDR3 is 16 amino acids long. V lost 5 bases to trimming and J lost 0 bases, with 13 bases between them. CDR3 loop: CASSPAGLSNTGELFF. The CDR3, as DNA: TGTGCCAGCAGCCCGGCGGGGCTATCGAACACCGGGGAGCTGTTTTTT. Looking up the rest from reference TRBV11-2 and TRBJ2-2 gives the full variable domain: EAGVAQSPRYKIIEKRQSVAFWCNPISGHATLYWYQQILGQGPKLLIQFQNNGVVDDSQLPKDRFSAERLKGVDSTLKIQPAKLEDSAVYLCASSPAGLSNTGELFFGEGSRLTVL.

Many counts were recorded for this clone. CDR3 amino acids: CASSTGLAGVVYNEQFF. CDR3 bases: TGTGCCAGTAGTACAGGACTAGCGGGAGTTGTGTACAATGAGCAGTTCTTC. The chain couples TRBV19 to TRBJ2-1; 13 bases are a match to TRBD2. CDR1 and CDR2 from the germline V gene are LNHDA and SQIVND (reference sequence). CDR3 size: 17 residues. V lost 4 bases and J lost 4; bases outside the gene matches: 7.

This chain uses TRBV19 with TRBJ2-7; no definite D call. The CDR3 runs 13 residues. The germline V gene has CDR1 LNHDA and CDR2 SQIVND (reference sequence). V lost 1 base and J lost 2, with 6 bases in between. The CDR3 DNA reads TGTGCCAGTAGTATAGGACATCCCTACGAGCAGTACTTC. This sequence encodes CASSIGHPYEQYF.